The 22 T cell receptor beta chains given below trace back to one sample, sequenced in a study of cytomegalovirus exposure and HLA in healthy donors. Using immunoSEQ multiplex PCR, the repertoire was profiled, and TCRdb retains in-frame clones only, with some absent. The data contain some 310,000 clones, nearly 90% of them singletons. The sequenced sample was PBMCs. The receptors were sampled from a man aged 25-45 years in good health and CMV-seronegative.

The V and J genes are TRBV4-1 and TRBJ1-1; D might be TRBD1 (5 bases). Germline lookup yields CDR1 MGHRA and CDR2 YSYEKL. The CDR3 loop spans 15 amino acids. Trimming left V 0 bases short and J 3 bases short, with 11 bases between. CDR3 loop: CASSQDQGRHTEAFF. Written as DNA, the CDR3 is TGCGCCAGCAGCCAAGATCAGGGTAGGCACACTGAAGCTTTCTTT.

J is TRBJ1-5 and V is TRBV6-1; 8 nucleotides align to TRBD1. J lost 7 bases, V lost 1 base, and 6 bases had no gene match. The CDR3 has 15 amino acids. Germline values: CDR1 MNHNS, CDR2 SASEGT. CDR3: CASSEGTGPGQPQHF. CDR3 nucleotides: TGTGCCAGCAGTGAAGGGACAGGGCCGGGGCAGCCCCAGCATTTT.

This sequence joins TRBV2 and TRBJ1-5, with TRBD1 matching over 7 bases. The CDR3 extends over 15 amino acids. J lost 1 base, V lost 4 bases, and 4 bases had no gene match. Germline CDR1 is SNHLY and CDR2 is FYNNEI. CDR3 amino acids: CASSGQGTSNQPQHF. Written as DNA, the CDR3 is TGTGCCAGCAGTGGACAGGGTACGAGCAATCAGCCCCAGCATTTT.

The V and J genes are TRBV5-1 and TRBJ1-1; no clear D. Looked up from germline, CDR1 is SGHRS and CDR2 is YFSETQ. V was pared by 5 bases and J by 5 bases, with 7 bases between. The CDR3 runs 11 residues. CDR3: CASRAGTEAFF. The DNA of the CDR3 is TGCGCCAGCAGGGCGGGGACTGAAGCTTTCTTT.

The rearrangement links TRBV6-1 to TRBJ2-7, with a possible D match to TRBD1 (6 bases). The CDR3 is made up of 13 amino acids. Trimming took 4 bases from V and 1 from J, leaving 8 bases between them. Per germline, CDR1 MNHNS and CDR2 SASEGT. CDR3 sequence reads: CASSVGQSYEQYF. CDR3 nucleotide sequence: TGTGCCAGCAGTGTCGGACAGTCCTACGAGCAGTACTTC.

In nucleotides, the CDR3 is TGTGCCAGCAGCGTGAGTAGCGGGGGGATAACAGATACGCAGTATTTT. Translating it yields CASSVSSGGITDTQYF. The genes are TRBV9 and TRBJ2-3, with 10 nucleotides matching TRBD2. The J segment lost 3 bases and the V segment lost 2 bases, leaving 6 bases of the junction unmatched. The CDR3 has 16 residues. Germline V gives CDR1 SGDLS, CDR2 YYNGEE.

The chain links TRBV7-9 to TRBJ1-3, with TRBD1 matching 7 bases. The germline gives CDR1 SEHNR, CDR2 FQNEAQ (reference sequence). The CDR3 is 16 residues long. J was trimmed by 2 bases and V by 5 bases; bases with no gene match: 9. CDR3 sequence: CASSAGQEGPGNTIYF. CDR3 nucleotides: TGTGCCAGCAGCGCCGGACAGGAGGGACCTGGAAACACCATATATTTT.

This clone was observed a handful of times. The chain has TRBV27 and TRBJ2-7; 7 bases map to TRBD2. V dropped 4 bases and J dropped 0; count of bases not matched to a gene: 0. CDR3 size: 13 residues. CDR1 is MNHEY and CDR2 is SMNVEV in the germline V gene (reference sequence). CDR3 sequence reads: CASSWEGSYEQYF. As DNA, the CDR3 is TGTGCCAGCAGTTGGGAGGGCTCCTACGAGCAGTACTTC.

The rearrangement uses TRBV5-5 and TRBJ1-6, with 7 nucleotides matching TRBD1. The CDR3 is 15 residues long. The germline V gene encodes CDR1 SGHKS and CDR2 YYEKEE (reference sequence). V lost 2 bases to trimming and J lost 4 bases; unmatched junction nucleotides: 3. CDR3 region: CASSLSTGYNSPLHF. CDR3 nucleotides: TGTGCCAGCAGCTTATCGACAGGGTATAATTCACCCCTCCACTTT.

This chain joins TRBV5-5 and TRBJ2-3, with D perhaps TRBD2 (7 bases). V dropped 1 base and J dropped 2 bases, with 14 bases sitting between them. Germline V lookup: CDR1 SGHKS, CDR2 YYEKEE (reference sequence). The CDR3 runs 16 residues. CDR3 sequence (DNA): TGTGCCAGCAGCTTGTGGGGGGGCCCCCCCACAGATACGCAGTATTTT. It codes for CASSLWGGPPTDTQYF.

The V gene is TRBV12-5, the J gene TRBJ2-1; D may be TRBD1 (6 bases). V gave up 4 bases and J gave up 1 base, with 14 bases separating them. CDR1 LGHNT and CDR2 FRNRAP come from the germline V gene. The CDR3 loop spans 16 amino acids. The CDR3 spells CASGSEGVWSYNEQFF. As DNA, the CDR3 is TGTGCTAGTGGTTCCGAGGGGGTTTGGTCCTACAATGAGCAGTTCTTC. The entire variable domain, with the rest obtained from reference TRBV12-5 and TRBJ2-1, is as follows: DARVTQTPRHKVTEMGQEVTMRCQPILGHNTVFWYRQTMMQGLELLAYFRNRAPLDDSGMPKDRFSAEMPDATLATLKIQPSEPRDSAVYFCASGSEGVWSYNEQFFGPGTRLTVL.

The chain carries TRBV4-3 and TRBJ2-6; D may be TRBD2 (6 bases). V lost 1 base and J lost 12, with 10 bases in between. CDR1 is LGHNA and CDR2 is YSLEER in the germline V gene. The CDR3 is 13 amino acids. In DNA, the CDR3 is TGCGCCAGCAGCCAAGGAGGGCGGGGCGTCCTGACTTTC. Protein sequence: CASSQGGRGVLTF.

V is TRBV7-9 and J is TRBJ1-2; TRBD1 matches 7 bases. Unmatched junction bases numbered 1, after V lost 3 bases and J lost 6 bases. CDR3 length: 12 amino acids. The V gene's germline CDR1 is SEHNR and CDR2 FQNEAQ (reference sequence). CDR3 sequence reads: CASSLTGNGYTF. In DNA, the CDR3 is TGTGCCAGCAGCTTGACAGGGAATGGCTACACCTTC.

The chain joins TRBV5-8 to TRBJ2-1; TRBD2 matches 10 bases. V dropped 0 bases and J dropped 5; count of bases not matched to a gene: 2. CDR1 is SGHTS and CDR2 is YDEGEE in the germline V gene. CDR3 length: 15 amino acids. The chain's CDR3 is CASSLGTSGNNEQFF. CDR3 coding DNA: TGTGCCAGCAGCTTGGGGACTAGCGGAAACAATGAGCAGTTCTTC.

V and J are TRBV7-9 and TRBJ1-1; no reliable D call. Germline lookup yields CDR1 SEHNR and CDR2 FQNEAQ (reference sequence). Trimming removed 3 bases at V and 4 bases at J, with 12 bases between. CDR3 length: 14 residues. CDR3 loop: CASSFSPGSTEAFF. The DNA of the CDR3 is TGTGCCAGCAGCTTTTCCCCGGGGAGCACTGAAGCTTTCTTT.

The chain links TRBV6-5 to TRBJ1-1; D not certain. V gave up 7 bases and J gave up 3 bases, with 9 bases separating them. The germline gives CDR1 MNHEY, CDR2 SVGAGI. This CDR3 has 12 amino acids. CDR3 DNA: TGTGCCAGCACAAACGGGGACACTGAAGCTTTCTTT. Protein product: CASTNGDTEAFF.

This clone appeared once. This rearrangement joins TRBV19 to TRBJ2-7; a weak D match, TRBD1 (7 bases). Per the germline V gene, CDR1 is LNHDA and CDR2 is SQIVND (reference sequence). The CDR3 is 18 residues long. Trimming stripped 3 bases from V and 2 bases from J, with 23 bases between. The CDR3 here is CASSMRGGRGTETYEQYF. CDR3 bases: TGTGCCAGTAGTATGAGAGGGGGCCGGGGGACCGAAACCTACGAGCAGTACTTC.

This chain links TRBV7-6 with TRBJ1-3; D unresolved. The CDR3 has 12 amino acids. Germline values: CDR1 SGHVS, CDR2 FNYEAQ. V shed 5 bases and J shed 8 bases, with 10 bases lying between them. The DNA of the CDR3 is TGTGCCAGCAGCCTGGACGGGGACACCATATATTTT. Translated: CASSLDGDTIYF.

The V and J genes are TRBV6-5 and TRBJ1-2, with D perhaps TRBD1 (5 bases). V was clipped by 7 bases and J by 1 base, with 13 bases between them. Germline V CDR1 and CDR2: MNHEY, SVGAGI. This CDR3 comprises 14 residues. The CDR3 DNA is TGTGCCAGCACCCGTCCGGGACTTAACTATGGCTACACCTTC. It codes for CASTRPGLNYGYTF.

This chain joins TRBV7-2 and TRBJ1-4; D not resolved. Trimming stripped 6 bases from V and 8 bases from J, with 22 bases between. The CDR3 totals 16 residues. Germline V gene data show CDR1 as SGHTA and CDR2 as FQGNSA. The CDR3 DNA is TGTGCCAGCAGTATGCGTCTGGGCAACAGCAGAGAAAAACTGTTTTTT. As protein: CASSMRLGNSREKLFF. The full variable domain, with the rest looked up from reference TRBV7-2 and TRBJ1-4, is GAGVSQSPSNKVTEKGKDVELRCDPISGHTALYWYRQSLGQGLEFLIYFQGNSAPDKSGLPSDRFSAERTGGSVSTLTIQRTQQEDSAVYLCASSMRLGNSREKLFFGSGTQLSVL.

The DNA for the CDR3 is TGTGCCAGCAGTTGGGAGGGTAATTCACCCCTCCACTTT. It is translated as CASSWEGNSPLHF. The chain uses TRBV6-5 and TRBJ1-6; D gene ambiguous. The CDR3 runs to 13 residues. Germline CDR1 MNHEY, CDR2 SVGAGI. V shed 4 bases and J shed 6 bases, with 7 bases lying between them.

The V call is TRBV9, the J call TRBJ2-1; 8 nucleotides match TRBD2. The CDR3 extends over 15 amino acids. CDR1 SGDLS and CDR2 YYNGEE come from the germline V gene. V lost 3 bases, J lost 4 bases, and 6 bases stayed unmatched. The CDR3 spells CASSGSGEKYNEQFF. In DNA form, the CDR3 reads TGTGCCAGCAGCGGTAGCGGGGAAAAATACAATGAGCAGTTCTTC.